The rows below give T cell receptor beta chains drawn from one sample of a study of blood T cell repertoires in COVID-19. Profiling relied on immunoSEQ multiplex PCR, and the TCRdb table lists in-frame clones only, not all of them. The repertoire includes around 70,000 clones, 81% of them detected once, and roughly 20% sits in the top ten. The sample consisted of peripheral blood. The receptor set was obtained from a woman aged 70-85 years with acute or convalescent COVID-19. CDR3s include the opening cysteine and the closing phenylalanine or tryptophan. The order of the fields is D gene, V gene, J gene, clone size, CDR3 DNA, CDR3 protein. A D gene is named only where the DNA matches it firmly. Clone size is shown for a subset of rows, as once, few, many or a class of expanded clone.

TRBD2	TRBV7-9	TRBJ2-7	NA	TGTGCCAGCAGCTTAGATCCGTGGGGGGGGAGGACCTACGAGCAGTACTTC	CASSLDPWGGRTYEQYF
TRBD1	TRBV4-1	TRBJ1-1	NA	TGCGCCAGCAGCCAAGCTTTGGGGAGAAAAACAGGGGATGACACTGAAGCTTTCTTT	CASSQALGRKTGDDTEAFF
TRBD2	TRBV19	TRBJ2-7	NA	TGTGCCAGTAAACTGGCGGGAGGGCTCGAGCAGTACTTC	CASKLAGGLEQYF
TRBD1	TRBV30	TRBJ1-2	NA	TGTGCCTGGAGTGAAACAGGGGGCCTTTCCCTGTATGGCTACACCTTC	CAWSETGGLSLYGYTF
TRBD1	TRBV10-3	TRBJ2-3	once	TGTGCCATCAGCGCCGGGACAGGTTTAACAGATACGCAGTATTTT	CAISAGTGLTDTQYF
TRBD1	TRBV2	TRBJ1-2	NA	TGTGCCAGCAGTGCCAGGGACAGAGTGGTCTATGGCTACACCTTC	CASSARDRVVYGYTF
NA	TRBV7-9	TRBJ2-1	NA	TGTGCCAGCAGCTTAGAAGCTTATGAGCAGTTCTTC	CASSLEAYEQFF
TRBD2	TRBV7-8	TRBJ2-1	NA	TGTGCCAGCAGGCTACGGGGGGGCCCTTCCTACAATGAGCAGTTCTTC	CASRLRGGPSYNEQFF
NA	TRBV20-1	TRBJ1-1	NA	TGCAGTGCTAATGAGGGACTACTTTTCTTT	CSANEGLLFF
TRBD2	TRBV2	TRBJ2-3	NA	TGTGCCAGCAGTAGGGAGGGAGGGCACACAGATACGCAGTATTTT	CASSREGGHTDTQYF
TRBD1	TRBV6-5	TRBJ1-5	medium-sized	TGTGCCAGCAAGGGGGCTAGCGGGAGCAATCAGCCCCAGCATTTT	CASKGASGSNQPQHF
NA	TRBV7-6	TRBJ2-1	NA	TGTGCCAGCAGCTTAGTATTTGCCGGGGGGCCCAATGAGCAGTTCTTC	CASSLVFAGGPNEQFF
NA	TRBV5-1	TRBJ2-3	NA	TGCGCCAGCAGTAAGGATAGTCAGGGTGCACTCAGGAAAACAGATACGCAGTATTTT	CASSKDSQGALRKTDTQYF
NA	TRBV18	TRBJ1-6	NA	TGTGCCAGCTCATTCGGACAGCAGGTGAATTCACCCCTCCACTTT	CASSFGQQVNSPLHF
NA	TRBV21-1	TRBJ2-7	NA	TGTGCCAGCAAACGGAGACGAAATACCTACGAGCAGTACTTC	CASKRRRNTYEQYF
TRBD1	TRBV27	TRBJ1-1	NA	TGTGCCAGCAGCGTTACCTGGGACAGGGGGCAGGCTTTCTTT	CASSVTWDRGQAFF
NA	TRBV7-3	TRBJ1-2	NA	TGTGCCAGCAGCTCCGTGGGGGGGAACTATGGCTACACCTTC	CASSSVGGNYGYTF
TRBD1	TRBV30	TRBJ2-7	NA	TGTGCCTGGAGCGCCGGGACAGGGCGGAACGAGCAGTACTTC	CAWSAGTGRNEQYF
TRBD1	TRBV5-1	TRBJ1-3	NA	TGCGCCAGCAGGTTGACCCTCCCGACAGGGACGAGGACGGGTTTGGGAAACACCATATATTTT	CASRLTLPTGTRTGLGNTIYF
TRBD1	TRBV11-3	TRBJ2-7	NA	TGTGCCAGCAGCTTAACAGGGGCGTACGAGCAGTACTTC	CASSLTGAYEQYF
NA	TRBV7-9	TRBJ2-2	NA	TGTGCCACGGGCAGGACAGCCTACACCGGGGAGCTGTTTTTT	CATGRTAYTGELFF
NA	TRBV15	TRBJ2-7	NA	TGTGCCACCAGCAGGGGGGGTTTCGACTCCTACGAGCAGTACTTC	CATSRGGFDSYEQYF
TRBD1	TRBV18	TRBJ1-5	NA	TGTGCCAGCTCACCGCAGGGGGCAAATCAGCCCCAGCATTTT	CASSPQGANQPQHF
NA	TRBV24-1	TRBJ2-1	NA	TGTGCCACCAGTGAGCCTGTTCGGAATGAGCAGTTCTTC	CATSEPVRNEQFF
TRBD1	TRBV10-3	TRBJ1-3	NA	TGTGCCACTCAGACAGGGACTTTATCTGGAAACACCATATATTTT	CATQTGTLSGNTIYF
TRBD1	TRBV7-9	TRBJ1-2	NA	TGTGCCAGCAGCACCCAACCGGGACAGGGGGCTTACACCTTC	CASSTQPGQGAYTF
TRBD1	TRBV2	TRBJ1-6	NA	TGTGCCAGCAGGGGACAGGGGCGATCACCCCTCCACTTT	CASRGQGRSPLHF
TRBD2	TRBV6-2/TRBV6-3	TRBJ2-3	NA	TGTGCCAGCAGTTACATAGCGGGAGGGACAGATACGCAGTATTTT	CASSYIAGGTDTQYF
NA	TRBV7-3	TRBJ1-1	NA	TGTGCCAGCAGCTTAAATGGGGGGGCCGTGAACACTGAAGCTTTCTTT	CASSLNGGAVNTEAFF
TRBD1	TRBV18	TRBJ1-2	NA	TGTGCCAGCTCACCCCAAGCCGGACAGGGGGGTTATGGCTACACCTTC	CASSPQAGQGGYGYTF